These 4 T cell receptor beta chains originate from one sample sequenced in a study of blood T cell repertoires in COVID-19. Produced via immunoSEQ multiplex PCR; TCRdb's table is partial and in-frame only. The sample comprises approximately 170,000 clones, 80% to 90% of which are singletons, and 3.6% rests with the top ten. Input material: PBMCs or T cells enriched from blood (not recorded which). All receptors derive from a woman between 50 and 59 years old in a cohort exposed to, infected with or recovered from COVID-19 (not recorded which).

V usage is TRBV19 and J usage is TRBJ2-5; a weak D match, TRBD2 (6 bases). Deletions cut 5 bases from V and 5 bases from J, with 15 bases between. CDR1 and CDR2 from the germline V gene are LNHDA and SQIVND (reference sequence). This CDR3 contains 14 residues. CDR3: CASSVGLGGETQYF. Here the CDR3 DNA reads TGTGCCAGTAGTGTGGGCCTTGGGGGGGAGACCCAGTACTTC.

The V and J genes are TRBV7-8 and TRBJ1-5; TRBD1 is a possible D gene (5 bases). CDR1 and CDR2 from the germline V gene are SGHVS and FQNEAQ. The CDR3 length is 13 residues. Trimming removed 6 bases at V and 2 bases at J, with 8 bases between. The CDR3 loop reads CASSAGGNQPQHF. The CDR3 DNA follows: TGTGCCAGCAGTGCGGGGGGCAATCAGCCCCAGCATTTT.

This clone was detected only a few times. The chain recombines TRBV11-2 with TRBJ2-7; maybe TRBD2 (6 bases). The CDR3 contains 15 residues. In germline, CDR1 is SGHAT, CDR2 FQNNGV. V dropped 2 bases and J dropped 2 bases, with 13 bases sitting between them. The CDR3 DNA follows: TGTGCCAGCAGCTTAAGTCGGGGAGGTCCCTACGAGCAGTACTTC. Its protein product is CASSLSRGGPYEQYF.

V is TRBV5-1 and J is TRBJ2-7; 8 nucleotides align to TRBD1. V lost 1 base, J lost 4 bases, and 7 bases stayed unmatched. Germline V gene lookup returns CDR1 SGHRS and CDR2 YFSETQ. The CDR3 consists of 15 residues. CDR3: CASSLRQGLPYEQYF. Written as DNA, the CDR3 is TGCGCCAGCAGCTTGCGACAGGGGCTTCCTTACGAGCAGTACTTC.